This T cell receptor (beta chain) comes out of a study of CD8 T cells in Susac syndrome. Random hexamers served to reverse transcribe about 0.5 to 1 ug RNA. Coverage of TCR beta CDR3 amplification by immunoSEQ multiplex PCR extended to 54 Vbeta and 13 Jbeta. TCRdb independently ran MiXCR on the immunoSEQ multiplex PCR reads; one entry per CDR3 protein. The data contain some 200,000 distinct CDR3 sequences, around 93% of them singletons. The germline V gene has CDR1 SQVTM and CDR2 ANQGSEA. The CDR3 runs 13 residues. V was shortened by 3 bases and J by 5 bases, with 13 bases between the two germline ends.

The source material was CD8+ T cells from PBMCs. The chain uses TRBV29-1 and TRBJ2-5; the D gene is possibly TRBD1 (6 bases). This receptor was obtained from a human donor with Susac syndrome. The CDR3 nucleotides are TGCAGCGTTGAGAGGTCAGGGGTCGAGACCCAGTACTTC. This codes for CSVERSGVETQYF.